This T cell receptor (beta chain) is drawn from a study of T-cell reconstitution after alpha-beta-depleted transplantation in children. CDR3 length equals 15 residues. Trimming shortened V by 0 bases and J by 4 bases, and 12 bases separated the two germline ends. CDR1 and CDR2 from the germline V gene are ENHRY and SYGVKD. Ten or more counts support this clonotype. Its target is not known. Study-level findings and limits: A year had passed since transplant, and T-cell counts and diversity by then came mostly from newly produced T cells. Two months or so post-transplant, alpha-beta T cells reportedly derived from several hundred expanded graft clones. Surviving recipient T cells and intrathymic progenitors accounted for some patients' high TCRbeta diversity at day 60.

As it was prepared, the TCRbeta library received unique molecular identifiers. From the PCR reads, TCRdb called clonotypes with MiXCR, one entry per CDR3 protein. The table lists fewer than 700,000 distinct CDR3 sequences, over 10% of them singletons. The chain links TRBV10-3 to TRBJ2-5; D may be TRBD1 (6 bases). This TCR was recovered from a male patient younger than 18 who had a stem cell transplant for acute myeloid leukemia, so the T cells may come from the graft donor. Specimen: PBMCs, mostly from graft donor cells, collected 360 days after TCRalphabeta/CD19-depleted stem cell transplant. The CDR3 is CAISESWDIPETQYF. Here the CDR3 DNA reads TGTGCCATCAGTGAGTCCTGGGACATCCCAGAGACCCAGTACTTC.